A selection of T cell receptor beta chains follows, all from one sample in a study of blood T cell repertoires in COVID-19. Using immunoSEQ multiplex PCR, the repertoire was profiled, and TCRdb retains in-frame clones only, with some absent. This repertoire shows about 160,000 clones, about 90% found once; its top ten account for around 3%. The sequenced sample was peripheral blood. The receptor source for this set is a man aged 55 to 70 with acute or convalescent COVID-19. CDR3s include the opening cysteine and the closing phenylalanine or tryptophan. D genes are given only for firm matches. Size tells how often a clone was seen (once, few, many) or the class of an expanded clone, and some rows leave it out.

J gene: TRBJ1-2
D gene: -
V gene: TRBV19
clone size: -
CDR3 DNA: TGTGCCAGTAGTTCCCAGGGGCGGCAATATGGCTACACCTTC
CDR3 protein: CASSSQGRQYGYTF

J gene: TRBJ1-3
D gene: TRBD1
V gene: TRBV2
clone size: once
CDR3 DNA: TGTGCCAGCAGCCGGCCCTCCGGGACAGGGAACCTTTTTTCTGGAAACACCATATATTTT
CDR3 protein: CASSRPSGTGNLFSGNTIYF

J gene: TRBJ1-2
D gene: TRBD1
V gene: TRBV30
clone size: -
CDR3 DNA: TGTGCCTGGGAGACAGGGGGAGATGGCTACACCTTC
CDR3 protein: CAWETGGDGYTF

J gene: TRBJ1-5
D gene: -
V gene: TRBV15
clone size: -
CDR3 DNA: TGTGCCACCAGCAGAGGACAGAACAATCAGCCCCAGCATTTT
CDR3 protein: CATSRGQNNQPQHF

J gene: TRBJ2-1
D gene: TRBD2
V gene: TRBV6-2/TRBV6-3
clone size: few
CDR3 DNA: TGTGCCAGCAGTCCACCGACCCGGCTAGCGGGGGCCAATGAGCAGTTCTTC
CDR3 protein: CASSPPTRLAGANEQFF

J gene: TRBJ1-1
D gene: TRBD1
V gene: TRBV2
clone size: once
CDR3 DNA: TGTGCCAGCAGAATTCGACAGGGGGACCCCCCGGCTGAAGCTTTCTTT
CDR3 protein: CASRIRQGDPPAEAFF

J gene: TRBJ2-1
D gene: TRBD1
V gene: TRBV9
clone size: -
CDR3 DNA: TGTGCCAGCAGCGTACCCCAGGGGGCAAATGAGCAGTTCTTC
CDR3 protein: CASSVPQGANEQFF

J gene: TRBJ2-7
D gene: -
V gene: TRBV2
clone size: -
CDR3 DNA: TGTGCCAGCAGGATACAGGGGAGGACCTACGAGCAGTACTTC
CDR3 protein: CASRIQGRTYEQYF

J gene: TRBJ1-2
D gene: -
V gene: TRBV7-9
clone size: -
CDR3 DNA: TGTGCCAGCAGTCCCCTGTATGGCTACACCTTC
CDR3 protein: CASSPLYGYTF

J gene: TRBJ2-3
D gene: TRBD2
V gene: TRBV4-1
clone size: -
CDR3 DNA: TGCGCCAGCAGCCAAGAATTAGCGGGGGGGCGTAATACGCAGTATTTT
CDR3 protein: CASSQELAGGRNTQYF

J gene: TRBJ1-1
D gene: TRBD1
V gene: TRBV3-1/TRBV3-2
clone size: -
CDR3 DNA: TGTGCCAGCAGCCGTACAGGGGGCCGGACTGAAGCTTTCTTT
CDR3 protein: CASSRTGGRTEAFF

J gene: TRBJ1-1
D gene: -
V gene: TRBV2
clone size: -
CDR3 DNA: TGTGCCAGCAGTGATTCCCAGGTGGGGAGCACTGAAGCTTTCTTT
CDR3 protein: CASSDSQVGSTEAFF

J gene: TRBJ2-6
D gene: -
V gene: TRBV4-1
clone size: -
CDR3 DNA: TGCGCCAGCAGCCAAGAGGGCATATCCTCTGGGGCCAACGTCCTGACTTTC
CDR3 protein: CASSQEGISSGANVLTF

J gene: TRBJ2-1
D gene: TRBD2
V gene: TRBV7-2
clone size: few
CDR3 DNA: TGTGCCAGCAGCCCCAGGCCCAGCGGGGGAAATGAGCAGTTCTTC
CDR3 protein: CASSPRPSGGNEQFF

J gene: TRBJ2-7
D gene: TRBD1
V gene: TRBV2
clone size: -
CDR3 DNA: TGTGCCAGCAATCCGGGACAGGGAGGCGAGCAGTACTTC
CDR3 protein: CASNPGQGGEQYF

J gene: TRBJ2-1
D gene: -
V gene: TRBV9
clone size: -
CDR3 DNA: TGTGCCAGCAGCGTAGGTAGCGGTGTCTACAATGAGCAGTTCTTC
CDR3 protein: CASSVGSGVYNEQFF

J gene: TRBJ2-6
D gene: -
V gene: TRBV5-5
clone size: -
CDR3 DNA: TGTGCCAGCAGCTTGGCGACAAGTAGCTCTGGGGCCAACGTCCTGACTTTC
CDR3 protein: CASSLATSSSGANVLTF

J gene: TRBJ1-2
D gene: TRBD1
V gene: TRBV5-4
clone size: -
CDR3 DNA: TGTGCCAGCAGCCACCCGGGGGGACAGGGGAAATATGGCTACACCTTC
CDR3 protein: CASSHPGGQGKYGYTF

J gene: TRBJ2-7
D gene: TRBD2
V gene: TRBV5-1
clone size: -
CDR3 DNA: TGCGCCAGCAGCTCCCTTGGCGGGAGGAGCTCCTACGAGCAGTACTTC
CDR3 protein: CASSSLGGRSSYEQYF

J gene: TRBJ1-2
D gene: -
V gene: TRBV12-3/TRBV12-4
clone size: -
CDR3 DNA: TGTGCCAGCAGTTTGCAGGGCCGGTACACCTTC
CDR3 protein: CASSLQGRYTF

J gene: TRBJ1-1
D gene: -
V gene: TRBV12-3/TRBV12-4
clone size: once
CDR3 DNA: TGTGCCAGCAGCCTTGGCAGGGGCACTGAAGCTTTCTTT
CDR3 protein: CASSLGRGTEAFF

J gene: TRBJ1-1
D gene: TRBD1
V gene: TRBV13
clone size: -
CDR3 DNA: TGTGCCAGCAGCTTCCCGGGACAGGGACGGAAAGGGTCTGAAGCTTTCTTT
CDR3 protein: CASSFPGQGRKGSEAFF

J gene: TRBJ2-7
D gene: TRBD2
V gene: TRBV19
clone size: -
CDR3 DNA: TGTGCCAGTAGTTTAAGACTAGCGGGGGCCTACGAGCAGTACTTC
CDR3 protein: CASSLRLAGAYEQYF

J gene: TRBJ2-2
D gene: TRBD2
V gene: TRBV7-9
clone size: -
CDR3 DNA: TGTGCCAGCAGCTTATCCCCCTCTAGCGGGGGTCCCACCGGGGAGCTGTTTTTT
CDR3 protein: CASSLSPSSGGPTGELFF

J gene: TRBJ2-3
D gene: TRBD1
V gene: TRBV3-1/TRBV3-2
clone size: -
CDR3 DNA: TGTGCCAGCAGCCGAGGACAGGGCCGCACAGATACGCAGTATTTT
CDR3 protein: CASSRGQGRTDTQYF

J gene: TRBJ2-1
D gene: TRBD1
V gene: TRBV7-8
clone size: -
CDR3 DNA: TGTGCCAGCAGCCGGGACAGGGACCGGGAGCAGTTCTTC
CDR3 protein: CASSRDRDREQFF

J gene: TRBJ1-2
D gene: -
V gene: TRBV3-1/TRBV3-2
clone size: -
CDR3 DNA: TGTGCCAGCAGCCAAGCAGGGCAGGGGCGGATGAACTATGGCTACACCTTC
CDR3 protein: CASSQAGQGRMNYGYTF